Sequencing of this T cell receptor beta chain was carried out in a study of shared clonotypes between healthy human individuals. At the level of the study: For every donor, three CD4 naive, three CD4 memory, two CD8 naive and one CD8 memory plates were used.

Germline V CDR1 and CDR2: SGHAT, FQNNGV. The CDR3 sequence is 13 residues long. V was cut by 5 bases and J by 6 bases, with 13 bases left in between. Negatively enriched CD4+ T cells were divided by CD45RA into naive and memory. Produced via immunoSEQ multiplex PCR; TCRdb's table is partial and in-frame only. The repertoire includes approximately 1.1 million clones, about 84% of them detected once, and 0.5% to 0.6% sits in the top ten. This chain links TRBV11-2 with TRBJ2-5; a possible D gene is TRBD1 (6 bases). The material sequenced was memory CD4+ T cells from PBMCs. Subset in this sample: CD45RA-negative fraction. This sequence was found in a young man in good health. Some clones in this sample may be carry-over from other donors' samples. CDR3: CASSPQGLKTQYF. The CDR3 bases are TGTGCCAGCAGCCCCCAGGGGTTGAAGACCCAGTACTTC.